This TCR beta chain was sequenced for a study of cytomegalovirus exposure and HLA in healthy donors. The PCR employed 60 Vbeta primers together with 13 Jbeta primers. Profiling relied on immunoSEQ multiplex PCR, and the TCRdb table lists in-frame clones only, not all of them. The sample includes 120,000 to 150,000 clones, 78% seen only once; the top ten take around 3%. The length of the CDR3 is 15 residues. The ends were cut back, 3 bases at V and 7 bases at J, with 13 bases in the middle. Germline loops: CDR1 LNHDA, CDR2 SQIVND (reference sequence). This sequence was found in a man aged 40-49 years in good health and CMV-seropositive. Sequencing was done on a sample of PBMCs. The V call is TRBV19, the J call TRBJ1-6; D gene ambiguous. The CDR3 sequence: CASSIEHFENSPLHF. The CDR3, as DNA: TGTGCCAGTAGTATTGAGCATTTTGAGAATTCACCCCTCCACTTT.